These 13 T cell receptor beta chains originate from one sample sequenced in a study of T cell repertoires in cytomegalovirus infection. These receptors have no known antigen. TCRdb redid the calling of the reads with MiXCR, one entry per CDR3 protein. Altogether 800,000 to 950,000 distinct CDR3 sequences are present, 30% to 35% being singletons, with the ten largest covering 12%. The source was cultured CD8+ T cells from PBMCs, collected from culture after CMV antigen stimulation. The receptor source for this set is a human donor in good health (CMV status not recorded). Some clones in this sample may be carry-over from other donors' samples.

This clonotype was observed at least ten times. The J gene is TRBJ2-3, the V gene TRBV7-9, with D hard to call. CDR1 and CDR2 from the germline V gene are SEHNR and FQNEAQ (reference sequence). This CDR3 contains 12 residues. V was clipped by 5 bases and J by 6 bases, with 9 bases between them. CDR3 nucleotide sequence: TGTGCCAGCAGCCGGGTCGCGGATACGCAGTATTTT. Encoded protein: CASSRVADTQYF.

The chain links TRBV6-2 or TRBV6-3 to TRBJ1-2; the match to TRBD1 covers 7 bases. The CDR3 covers 13 residues. With 7 bases clipped from V and 7 bases from J, the junction kept 9 bases outside the gene matches. Germline assignment: CDR1 MNHEY and CDR2 SVGEGT. The CDR3 bases are TGTGCCAGCATCTCACCCGAGGGGGCTGGCTACACCTTC. This translates into CASISPEGAGYTF.

This clonotype was found a few times. This sequence joins TRBV11-3 and TRBJ2-3; D ambiguous. This CDR3 comprises 12 residues. Germline V gene lookup returns CDR1 SGHNT and CDR2 YENEEA. V lost 5 bases, J lost 5 bases, and 8 bases lay in between. The DNA of the CDR3 is TGTGCCAGCAGCCATATAGGAGATACGCAGTATTTT. Translated, it gives CASSHIGDTQYF.

The V and J genes are TRBV19 and TRBJ1-5; unclear D gene. This CDR3 has 13 residues. CDR1 is LNHDA and CDR2 is SQIVND in the germline V gene (reference sequence). Trimming pared 1 base from V and 6 bases from J, leaving 7 bases between. The CDR3 bases are TGTGCCAGTAGTATAGGCAGAAGTCAGCCCCAGCATTTT. The encoded protein is CASSIGRSQPQHF.

The rearrangement links TRBV2 to TRBJ1-1; the D is unclear. The CDR3 extends over 14 amino acids. From germline, CDR1 is SNHLY and CDR2 FYNNEI. V was pared by 7 bases and J by 1 base, with 13 bases between. CDR3 sequence (DNA): TGTGCCAGCATAAGGGTTGGAGAGAACACTGAAGCTTTCTTT. Protein product: CASIRVGENTEAFF.

Turning to this clonotype: Sequence at one end of the junction differs from germline and may be a read error. The DNA of the CDR3 is TGTGCCAGCAGCTACGGGAACTACGAGCAGTGCTTC. Protein: CASSYGNYEQCF. This chain uses TRBV5-4 with TRBJ2-7; D is possibly TRBD2 (5 bases). The CDR3 loop spans 12 amino acids. Germline CDR1 and CDR2: SGHNT and YYREEE (reference sequence). The variable domain in full, completed from reference TRBV5-4 and TRBJ2-7, reads ETGVTQSPTHLIKTRGQQVTLRCSSQSGHNTVSWYQQALGQGPQFIFQYYREEENGRGNFPPRFSGLQFPNYSSELNVNALELDDSALYLCASSYGNYEQCFGPGTRLTVT.

This clonotype was counted only a few times. The chain couples TRBV9 to TRBJ2-5, with 7 bases matching TRBD1. Germline lookup yields CDR1 SGDLS and CDR2 YYNGEE. The CDR3 spans 15 residues. Unmatched junction bases numbered 3, after V lost 0 bases and J lost 1 base. Here the CDR3 reads CASSVGDSGQETQYF. CDR3 bases: TGTGCCAGCAGCGTAGGGGACAGTGGCCAAGAGACCCAGTACTTC.

The chain carries TRBV18 and TRBJ2-1, with unresolved D. The CDR3 is made up of 16 amino acids. The V and J ends lost 1 base and 5 bases respectively, with 15 bases between them. Germline lookup yields CDR1 KGHSH and CDR2 LQKENI. The CDR3 protein is CASSPLGGRADNEQFF. DNA for the CDR3: TGTGCCAGCTCACCACTGGGCGGTAGGGCCGACAATGAGCAGTTCTTC.

The chain recombines TRBV11-1 with TRBJ2-2; possible D gene TRBD2, 5 bases. Germline loops: CDR1 SGHAT, CDR2 FQDESV (reference sequence). V was trimmed by 8 bases and J by 6 bases, leaving 16 bases between them. CDR3 length: 14 residues. Here the CDR3 reads CASSGVKGSGELFF. Here the CDR3 DNA reads TGTGCCAGCTCCGGGGTCAAAGGTTCCGGGGAGCTGTTTTTT.

This rearrangement joins TRBV6-1 to TRBJ2-3; either TRBD1 or TRBD2 may supply D (5 bases each). The CDR3 runs 15 residues. Germline V CDR1 and CDR2: MNHNS, SASEGT. Trimming cost V 3 bases and J 0 bases, with 10 bases left between them. The CDR3 sequence: CASSDEGPSTDTQYF. Here the CDR3 DNA reads TGTGCCAGCAGTGACGAGGGACCTAGCACAGATACGCAGTATTTT.

This clonotype was seen many times. This chain links TRBV7-2 with TRBJ1-5, with 8 bases that match TRBD1. Germline V gene lookup returns CDR1 SGHTA and CDR2 FQGNSA. The length of the CDR3 is 19 residues. Trimming at V came to 7 bases and at J to 6 bases, leaving 23 bases not matched to a gene. The CDR3 protein is CASTESEGTGGVVGQPQHF. As DNA, the CDR3 is TGTGCCAGCACTGAGAGTGAGGGGACAGGAGGGGTTGTCGGTCAGCCCCAGCATTTT. Based on the CDR3 plus reference TRBV7-2 and TRBJ1-5, the full variable domain is GAGVSQSPSNKVTEKGKDVELRCDPISGHTALYWYRQSLGQGLEFLIYFQGNSAPDKSGLPSDRFSAERTGGSVSTLTIQRTQQEDSAVYLCASTESEGTGGVVGQPQHFGDGTRLSIL.

This clonotype has a handful of counts. This chain joins TRBV7-2 and TRBJ1-1; D is undetermined. Germline V gene lookup returns CDR1 SGHTA and CDR2 FQGNSA. V was shortened by 5 bases and J by 7 bases, with 11 bases between the two germline ends. There are 12 residues in the CDR3. The CDR3 coding sequence is TGTGCCAGCAGCCGGTCGGTGGGTGAAGCTTTCTTT. Translation gives CASSRSVGEAFF.

A few counts support this clonotype. The chain carries TRBV10-3 and TRBJ2-1; 7 bases map to TRBD2. The CDR3 is 16 amino acids. The trim removed 0 bases at V and 4 bases at J, leaving 6 bases unmatched. In germline, CDR1 is ENHRY, CDR2 SYGVKD. The DNA for the CDR3 is TGTGCCATCAGTGAGTCGGGGGGGATACTATACAATGAGCAGTTCTTC. Amino acid sequence: CAISESGGILYNEQFF.